The source of this T cell receptor (beta chain) is a study of PD-L1 blockade in urothelial cancer. In the study overall: Blood was evaluated 3 weeks (second dose) and 6 weeks after therapy began. When blood samples were assessed, the median T cell count was some 130,000.

V lost 5 bases, J lost 6 bases, and 7 bases stayed unmatched. This CDR3 spans 14 amino acids. Germline V gene data show CDR1 as MDHEN and CDR2 as SYDVKM. Sequenced by immunoSEQ multiplex PCR; TCRdb stores in-frame clones only, minus some. The sample has roughly 30,000 clones, around 87% seen once. This sequence joins TRBV28 and TRBJ2-7; TRBD2 aligns across 10 bases. This TCR was sampled from a man aged 45-60 years with urothelial cancer. The sequences come from PBMCs, collected around atezolizumab (anti-PD-L1) treatment. The CDR3 sequence: CASSPAGGPPEQYF. CDR3 DNA sequence: TGTGCCAGCAGTCCAGCGGGAGGGCCTCCCGAGCAGTACTTC.